The clone carrying this T cell receptor beta chain was recorded at least ten times. The data belong to a study of human T cells and chemical hapten exposure. Looking at the study overall: Per-sample variation in TCR yield stemmed mainly from small pooled library volume differences.

The CDR3 has 14 residues. CDR1 ENHRY and CDR2 SYGVKD come from the germline V gene. The V and J ends lost 0 bases and 2 bases respectively, with 7 bases between them. One entry per CDR3 protein results from TCRdb running MiXCR on the RACE reads. The sample has tens of thousands of distinct CDR3 sequences, 10% seen once; the top ten hold 2.5%. Time point: patch test 2, 6 weeks after DPC sensitization. Indicated treatment: therapeutic diphenylcyclopropenone sensitization with weekly scalp DPC. The origin of this receptor is a woman aged 30 to 39 with alopecia areata. Some clones in this sample may be carry-over from other donors' samples. This chain connects TRBV10-3 to TRBJ1-2; unclear D gene. Sequenced material: whole blood, taken in connection with sensitization to the hapten diphenylcyclopropenone (DPC). The CDR3 bases are TGTGCCATCAGTGAGTCGGTCAGGAACTATGGCTACACCTTC. This codes for CAISESVRNYGYTF.